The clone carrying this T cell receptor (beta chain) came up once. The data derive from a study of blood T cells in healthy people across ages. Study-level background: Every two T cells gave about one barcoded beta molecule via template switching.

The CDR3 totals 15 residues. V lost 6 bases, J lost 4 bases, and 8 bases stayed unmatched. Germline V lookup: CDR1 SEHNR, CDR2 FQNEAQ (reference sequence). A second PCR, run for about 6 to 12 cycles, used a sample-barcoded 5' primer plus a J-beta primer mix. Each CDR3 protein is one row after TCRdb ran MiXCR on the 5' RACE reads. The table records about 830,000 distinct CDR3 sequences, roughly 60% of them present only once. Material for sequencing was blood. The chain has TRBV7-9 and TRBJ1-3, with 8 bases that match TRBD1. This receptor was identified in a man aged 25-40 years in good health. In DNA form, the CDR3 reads TGTGCCAGCAGAGTTGACAGGGGAGCAGGAAACACCATATATTTT. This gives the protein CASRVDRGAGNTIYF.